The clone carrying this TCR beta chain showed up just a few times. What it recognizes is unknown. The sample is drawn from a study of T cell responses to AZD1222 COVID-19 vaccine. Study-wide findings and caveats: At 160-218 and 743-854, vaccine-associated CD4 TCRs were dominant, and they spanned spike. Repertoire sampling was restricted to post-peak T cell response timepoints. Among those given AZD1222, only five or six were seropositive at baseline.

Pooled in the analysis were second doses at about 4 or about 12 weeks. Per the germline V gene, CDR1 is LGHDT and CDR2 is YNNKEL (reference sequence). The CDR3 is 13 amino acids. V was pared by 4 bases and J by 0 bases, with 3 bases between. Clones were sequenced by immunoSEQ multiplex PCR, and TCRdb holds only the in-frame ones, with some missing. This sample has about 51,000 clones, with about 90% found just once. This material consisted of peripheral blood, taken 28 days after the second AZD1222 dose. The J gene is TRBJ1-4, the V gene TRBV3-1 (or the pseudogene TRBV3-2), with D unresolved. The clonotype comes from an adult who received the AZD1222 COVID-19 vaccine. This CDR3 is CASSRTTNEKLFF. DNA of the CDR3: TGTGCCAGCAGCCGAACAACTAATGAAAAACTGTTTTTT.